The sequence of this TCR beta chain was determined in a study of early T cells in non-severe SARS-CoV-2 infection. Study-level information: Chains stayed unpaired after sequencing of bulk RNA from unsorted whole blood.

On this clonotype itself: Antigen specificity is unknown.

Individual cDNA molecules carried attached unique molecular identifiers. MiXCR, applied by TCRdb to the 5' RACE reads, yields one record per CDR3 protein. The repertoire holds some 82,000 distinct CDR3 sequences, with about 6% as singletons. Findings of the study overall: Missing private and CD4 specificities, VDJdb matching favored anti-spike CD8 responses.

CDR3 length equals 15 residues. V gave up 6 bases and J gave up 0 bases; unmatched junction bases: 3. Germline CDR1 and CDR2: DFQATT and SNEGSKA (reference sequence). The source is an adult who was a healthcare worker with PCR-confirmed SARS-CoV-2 infection or an uninfected control (not recorded which). The material sequenced was whole blood. V is TRBV20-1 and J is TRBJ1-6, with 9 bases matching TRBD1. In DNA form, the CDR3 reads TGCAGTGCGGGACAGGGAAGCTCCTATAATTCACCCCTCCACTTT. Amino acid sequence: CSAGQGSSYNSPLHF.